The clone carrying this T cell receptor beta chain was counted between two and nine times. What it binds is unknown. The sample comes from a study of cytomegalovirus exposure and HLA in healthy donors. Study overall: Drawn from HLA-typed donors, 65 million to 100 million unique TCRs were held in an early data release. Whole-study findings and limits: Most CMV-associated TCR beta chains were later found to appear HLA-restricted. Links to common viral pathogens appeared, in a later analysis, for several of the most significant clusters. In an earlier analysis, in some 500 donors, most V segments appeared productive either ~87% or ~30% of the time.

Use of 60 Vbeta and 13 Jbeta primers characterized the PCR. Some clones are missing from TCRdb's copy, which holds only in-frame ones; the method was immunoSEQ multiplex PCR. Of under 110,000 clones in the sample, roughly 80% were seen once. Per the germline V gene, CDR1 is SGHRS and CDR2 is YFSETQ. The CDR3 consists of 14 residues. With V trimmed by 1 base and J by 6 bases, 5 bases remained unmatched. This clonotype originated in a man aged 50 to 60 in good health and CMV-seronegative. V gene TRBV5-1 combines with J gene TRBJ1-2; TRBD1 agrees at 8 bases. The sequencing input was PBMCs. CDR3 nucleotides: TGCGCCAGCAGCTTGCGAACAGGGGGTGATGGCTACACCTTC. As protein: CASSLRTGGDGYTF.